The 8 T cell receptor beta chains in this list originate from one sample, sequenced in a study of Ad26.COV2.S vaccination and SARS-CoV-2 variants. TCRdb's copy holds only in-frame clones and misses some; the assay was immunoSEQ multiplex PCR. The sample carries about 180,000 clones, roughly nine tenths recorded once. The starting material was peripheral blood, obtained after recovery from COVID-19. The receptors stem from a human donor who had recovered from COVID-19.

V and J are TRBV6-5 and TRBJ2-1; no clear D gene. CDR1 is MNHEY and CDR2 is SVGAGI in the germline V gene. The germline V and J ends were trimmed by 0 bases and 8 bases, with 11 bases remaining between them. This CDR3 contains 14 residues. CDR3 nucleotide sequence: TGTGCCAGCAGTTACTCGCGCATGTCAGATGAGCAGTTCTTC. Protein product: CASSYSRMSDEQFF.

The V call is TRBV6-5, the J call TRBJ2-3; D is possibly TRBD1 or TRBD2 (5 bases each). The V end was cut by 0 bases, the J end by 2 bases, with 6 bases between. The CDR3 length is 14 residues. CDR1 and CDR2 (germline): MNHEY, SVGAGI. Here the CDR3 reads CASSYSGTTDTQYF. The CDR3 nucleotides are TGTGCCAGCAGTTACTCAGGGACCACAGATACGCAGTATTTT.

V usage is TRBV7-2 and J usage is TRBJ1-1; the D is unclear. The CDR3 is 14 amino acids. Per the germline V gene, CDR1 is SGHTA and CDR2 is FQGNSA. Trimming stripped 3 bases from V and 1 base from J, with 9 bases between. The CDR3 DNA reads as TGTGCCAGCAGCTTTAATCCGGGGAACACTGAAGCTTTCTTT. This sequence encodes CASSFNPGNTEAFF.

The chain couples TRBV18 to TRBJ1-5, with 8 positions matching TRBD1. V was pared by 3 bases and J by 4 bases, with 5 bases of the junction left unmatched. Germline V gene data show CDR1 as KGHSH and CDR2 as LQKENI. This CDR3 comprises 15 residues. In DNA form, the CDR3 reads TGTGCCAGCTCACCGTCAGGGGGCGCGAATCAGCCCCAGCATTTT. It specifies CASSPSGGANQPQHF.

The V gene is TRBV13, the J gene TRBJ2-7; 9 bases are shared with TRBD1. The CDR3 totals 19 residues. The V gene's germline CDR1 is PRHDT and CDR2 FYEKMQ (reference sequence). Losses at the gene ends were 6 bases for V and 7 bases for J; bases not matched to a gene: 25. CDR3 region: CASSTTLGQGSFTSTEQYF. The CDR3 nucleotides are TGTGCCAGCAGTACAACTTTGGGACAGGGTTCTTTCACTTCTACGGAGCAGTACTTC.

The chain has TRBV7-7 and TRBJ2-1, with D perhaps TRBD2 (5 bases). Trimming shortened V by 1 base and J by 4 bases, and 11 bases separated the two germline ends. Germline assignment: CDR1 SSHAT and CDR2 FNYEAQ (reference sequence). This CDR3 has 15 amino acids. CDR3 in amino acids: CASSLGGFGYNEQFF. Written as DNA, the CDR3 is TGTGCCAGCAGCTTAGGCGGGTTCGGGTACAATGAGCAGTTCTTC.

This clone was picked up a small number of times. The CDR3 nucleotides are TGTGCCAGCAGCCAATCCCACCTCGGCTACGAGCAGTACTTC. Protein sequence: CASSQSHLGYEQYF. The rearrangement links TRBV4-2 to TRBJ2-7; D unclear. Germline CDR1 is LGHNA and CDR2 is YNFKEQ. V was clipped by 2 bases and J by 3 bases, with 11 bases between them. The CDR3 is 14 amino acids.

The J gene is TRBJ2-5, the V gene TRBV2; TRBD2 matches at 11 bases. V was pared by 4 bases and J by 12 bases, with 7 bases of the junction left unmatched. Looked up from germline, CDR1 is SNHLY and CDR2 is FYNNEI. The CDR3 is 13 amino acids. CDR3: CASSASGGPQKYF. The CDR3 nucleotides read TGTGCCAGCAGTGCTAGCGGGGGGCCACAAAAGTACTTC.